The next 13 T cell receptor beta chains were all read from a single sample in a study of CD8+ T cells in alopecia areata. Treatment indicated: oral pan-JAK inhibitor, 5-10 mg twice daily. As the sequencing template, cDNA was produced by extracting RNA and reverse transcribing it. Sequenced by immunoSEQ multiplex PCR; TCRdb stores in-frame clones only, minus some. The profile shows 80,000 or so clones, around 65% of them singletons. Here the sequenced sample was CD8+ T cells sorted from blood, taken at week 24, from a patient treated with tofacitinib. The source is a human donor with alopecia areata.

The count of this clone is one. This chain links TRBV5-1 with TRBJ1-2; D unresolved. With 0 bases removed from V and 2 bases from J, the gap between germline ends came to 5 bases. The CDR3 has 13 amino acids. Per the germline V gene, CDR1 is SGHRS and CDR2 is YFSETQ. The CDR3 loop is CASSLGKNYGYTF. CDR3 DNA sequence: TGCGCCAGCAGCTTGGGGAAAAACTATGGCTACACCTTC.

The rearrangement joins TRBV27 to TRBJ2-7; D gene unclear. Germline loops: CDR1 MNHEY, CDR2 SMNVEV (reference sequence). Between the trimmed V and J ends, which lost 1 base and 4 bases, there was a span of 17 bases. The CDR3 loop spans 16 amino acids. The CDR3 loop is CASSLFGESSLYEQYF. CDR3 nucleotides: TGTGCCAGCAGTTTATTTGGTGAGAGCTCTTTGTACGAGCAGTACTTC.

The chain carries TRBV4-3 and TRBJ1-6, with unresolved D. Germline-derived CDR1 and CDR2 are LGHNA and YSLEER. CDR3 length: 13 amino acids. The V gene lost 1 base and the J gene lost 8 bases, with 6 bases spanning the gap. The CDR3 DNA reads TGCGCCAGCAGCCAAGTGACCGATTCACCCCTCCACTTT. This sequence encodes CASSQVTDSPLHF.

In DNA, the CDR3 is TGTGCCAGCAGTTCTTATACAGGGTCCTACGAGCAGTACTTC. It translates to CASSSYTGSYEQYF. The V and J genes are TRBV6-5 and TRBJ2-7, with D possibly being TRBD1 (6 bases). Germline CDR1 MNHEY, CDR2 SVGAGI. The CDR3 is 14 residues long. V was cut by 4 bases and J by 1 base, with 11 bases left in between.

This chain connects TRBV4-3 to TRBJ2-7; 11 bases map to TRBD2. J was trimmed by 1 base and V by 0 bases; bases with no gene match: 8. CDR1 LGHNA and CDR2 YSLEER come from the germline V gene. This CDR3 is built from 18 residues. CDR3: CASSQDIAGGPGSYEQYF. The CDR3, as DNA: TGCGCCAGCAGCCAAGACATAGCGGGGGGGCCGGGGTCCTACGAGCAGTACTTC.

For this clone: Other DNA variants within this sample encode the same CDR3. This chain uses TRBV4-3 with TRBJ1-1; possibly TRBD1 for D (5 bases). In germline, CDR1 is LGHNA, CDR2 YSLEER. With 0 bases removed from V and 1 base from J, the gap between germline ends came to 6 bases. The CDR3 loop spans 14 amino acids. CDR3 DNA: TGCGCCAGCAGCCAAGAGACAGCGAACACTGAAGCTTTCTTT. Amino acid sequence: CASSQETANTEAFF.

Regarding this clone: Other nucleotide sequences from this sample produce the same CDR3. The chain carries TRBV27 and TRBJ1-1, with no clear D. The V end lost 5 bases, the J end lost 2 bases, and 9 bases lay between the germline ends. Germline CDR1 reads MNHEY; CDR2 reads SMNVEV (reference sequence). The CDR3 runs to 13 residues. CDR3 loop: CASSLGLNTEAFF. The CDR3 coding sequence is TGTGCCAGCAGTCTCGGGTTAAACACTGAAGCTTTCTTT.

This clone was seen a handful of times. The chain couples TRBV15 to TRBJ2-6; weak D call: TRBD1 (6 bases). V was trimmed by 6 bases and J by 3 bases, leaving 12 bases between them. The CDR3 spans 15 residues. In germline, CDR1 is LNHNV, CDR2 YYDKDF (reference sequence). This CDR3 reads CATRDTGFGANVLTF. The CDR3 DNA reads TGTGCCACCAGAGATACAGGGTTTGGGGCCAACGTCCTGACTTTC.

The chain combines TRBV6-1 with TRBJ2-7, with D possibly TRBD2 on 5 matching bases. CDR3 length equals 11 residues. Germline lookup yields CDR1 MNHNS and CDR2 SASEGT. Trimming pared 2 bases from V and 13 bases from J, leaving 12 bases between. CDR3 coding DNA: TGTGCCAGCAGTGAATCGAGGGTAGAATACTTC. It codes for CASSESRVEYF.

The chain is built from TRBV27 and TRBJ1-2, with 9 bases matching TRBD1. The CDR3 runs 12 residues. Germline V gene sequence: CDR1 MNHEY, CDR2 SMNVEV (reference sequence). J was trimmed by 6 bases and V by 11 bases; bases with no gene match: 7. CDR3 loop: CAVLTGGNGYTF. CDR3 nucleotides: TGTGCCGTCCTAACAGGGGGCAATGGCTACACCTTC.

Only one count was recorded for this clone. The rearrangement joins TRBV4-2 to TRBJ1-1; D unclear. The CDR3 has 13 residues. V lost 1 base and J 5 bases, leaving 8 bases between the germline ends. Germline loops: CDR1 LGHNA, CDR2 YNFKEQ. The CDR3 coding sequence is TGTGCCAGCAGCCAAGGTGGGAGTACTGAAGCTTTCTTT. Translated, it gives CASSQGGSTEAFF.

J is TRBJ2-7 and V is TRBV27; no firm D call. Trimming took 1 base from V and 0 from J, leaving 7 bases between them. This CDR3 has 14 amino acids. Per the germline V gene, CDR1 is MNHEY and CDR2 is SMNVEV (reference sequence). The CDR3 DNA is TGTGCCAGCAGTTTATATTCAGGCTCCTACGAGCAGTACTTC. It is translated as CASSLYSGSYEQYF.

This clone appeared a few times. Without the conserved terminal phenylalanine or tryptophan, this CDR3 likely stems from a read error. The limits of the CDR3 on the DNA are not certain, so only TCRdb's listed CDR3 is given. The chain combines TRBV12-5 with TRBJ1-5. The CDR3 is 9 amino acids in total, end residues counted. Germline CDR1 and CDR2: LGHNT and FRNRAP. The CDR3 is CASGLVLGR.